What follows are 23 T cell receptor beta chains derived from one specimen sequenced in a study of shared clonotypes between healthy human individuals (dated by TCRdb to between 2020 and 2021). Preparation of the library involved the immunoSEQ multiplex PCR assay. This immuneACCESS table, as held by TCRdb, lists in-frame sequences with V and J called but not all clones. Of the missing ones, under half trace to an unresolved V gene in checked studies; the others have no known cause. Counted in this sample were 730,000 or so clones; roughly 78% of them appeared once. Roughly 1.8% of the sample belongs to the ten largest clones. Material: memory CD4+ T cells sorted from blood. The meaning of the sample's cell subset or site label: CD45RA-negative fraction. The receptors originated from a woman in her twenties or thirties in good health.

The chain recombines TRBV19 with TRBJ1-5; 10 bases are shared with TRBD1. CDR1 and CDR2 from the germline V gene are LNHDA and SQIVND (reference sequence). V trimming: 5 bases; J trimming: 7 bases; junction bases outside the gene matches: 11. CDR3 size: 16 residues. DNA of the CDR3: TGTGCCAGTAGTGGCCCGGGACAGGGGTCGGAACAGCCCCAGCATTTT. This encodes CASSGPGQGSEQPQHF.

This chain uses TRBV5-1 with TRBJ2-7, with 13 bases lining up with TRBD2. Looked up from germline, CDR1 is SGHRS and CDR2 is YFSETQ. The CDR3 loop spans 16 amino acids. V dropped 6 bases and J dropped 7; count of bases not matched to a gene: 13. The CDR3 loop is CASTLGGLAGVGEQYF. The CDR3 DNA reads as TGCGCCAGCACCCTAGGCGGACTAGCGGGAGTAGGAGAGCAGTACTTC.

V usage is TRBV2 and J usage is TRBJ1-2; tentative D call: TRBD1 (6 bases). The CDR3 totals 14 residues. V shed 3 bases and J shed 2 bases, with 10 bases lying between them. Germline V CDR1 and CDR2: SNHLY, FYNNEI. The CDR3, as DNA: TGTGCCAGCAGTGACTGGACAGTCAACTATGGCTACACCTTC. This gives the protein CASSDWTVNYGYTF.

The V and J genes are TRBV18 and TRBJ1-1; D is undetermined. The CDR3 is 13 residues long. CDR1 and CDR2 (germline): KGHSH, LQKENI. The V end was cut by 2 bases, the J end by 1 base, with 5 bases between. The DNA for the CDR3 is TGTGCCAGCTCACCAATCGGGAACACTGAAGCTTTCTTT. Translated: CASSPIGNTEAFF. Full variable domain (missing parts from reference TRBV18 and TRBJ1-1): NAGVMQNPRHLVRRRGQEARLRCSPMKGHSHVYWYRQLPEEGLKFMVYLQKENIIDESGMPKERFSAEFPKEGPSILRIQQVVRGDSAAYFCASSPIGNTEAFFGQGTRLTVV.

The CDR3 sequence is CSTGTGTYVEQFF. The CDR3 DNA sequence: TGCAGCACCGGGACAGGGACCTACGTTGAGCAGTTCTTC. The chain recombines TRBV29-1 with TRBJ2-1; 9 nucleotides agree with TRBD1. CDR3 length equals 13 residues. Germline values: CDR1 SQVTM, CDR2 ANQGSEA. Trimming removed 8 bases from V and 9 bases from J; junction bases left unmatched: 11.

This rearrangement joins TRBV21-1 to TRBJ1-1. TRBV21-1 is termed a pseudogene. CDR3 length: 16 amino acids. Here the CDR3 reads CASRPKTSSENTEAFF. The CDR3 coding sequence is TGTGCCAGCAGACCAAAGACCAGCAGCGAGAACACTGAAGCTTTCTTT.

J is TRBJ1-1 and V is TRBV5-1; D is ambiguous. Germline V gives CDR1 SGHRS, CDR2 YFSETQ. The CDR3 is made up of 13 amino acids. Trimming took 2 bases from V and 3 from J, leaving 8 bases between them. This CDR3 reads CASSFTRDTEAFF. CDR3 nucleotides: TGCGCCAGCAGCTTCACGAGGGACACTGAAGCTTTCTTT.

The CDR3 region has the DNA TGCGCCAGCAGCCAAGCCGGTGCGACCTATAGCACAGATACGCAGTATTTT. Residues: CASSQAGATYSTDTQYF. This rearrangement joins TRBV4-1 to TRBJ2-3; D call uncertain. The CDR3 consists of 17 residues. The germline V gene has CDR1 MGHRA and CDR2 YSYEKL. Trimming took off 1 base at V and 0 bases at J, with 14 bases between the two ends.

This chain uses TRBV19 with TRBJ2-7; TRBD2 is a possible D gene (6 bases). Germline loops: CDR1 LNHDA, CDR2 SQIVND (reference sequence). The CDR3 totals 15 residues. The V gene lost 4 bases and the J gene lost 5 bases, with 18 bases spanning the gap. In DNA, the CDR3 is TGTGCCAGTAGTAGTATATCGGGAGAAGCACACGAGCAGTACTTC. The encoded protein is CASSSISGEAHEQYF.

The genes are TRBV27 and TRBJ2-6; 9 nucleotides align to TRBD1. The CDR3 is 18 residues long. Trimming took 2 bases from V and 4 from J; bases not matched to a gene: 9. CDR1 MNHEY and CDR2 SMNVEV come from the germline V gene (reference sequence). CDR3 loop: CASSLGPGQGRGANVLTF. CDR3 nucleotides: TGTGCCAGCAGTTTAGGCCCCGGACAGGGGCGGGGGGCCAACGTCCTGACTTTC.

About this clone: Other DNA sequences from this sample encode an identical CDR3 as well. The V call is TRBV5-4, the J call TRBJ2-3; 9 bases match TRBD1. Germline V lookup: CDR1 SGHNT, CDR2 YYREEE (reference sequence). Losses at the gene ends were 2 bases for V and 2 bases for J; bases not matched to a gene: 3. CDR3 length: 15 residues. CDR3 bases: TGTGCCAGCAGCTTAGACAGGGGGGTCACAGATACGCAGTATTTT. It codes for CASSLDRGVTDTQYF.

Written as DNA, the CDR3 is TGTGCCAGCAGTTTGAGCGGGAGAAGTGAGTGGGAGCTGTTTTTT. This translates into CASSLSGRSEWELFF. The chain uses TRBV28 and TRBJ2-2; 8 bases are a match to TRBD2. J lost 9 bases, V lost 3 bases, and 9 bases had no gene match. Germline CDR1 is MDHEN and CDR2 is SYDVKM. This CDR3 is built from 15 residues. Based on the CDR3 plus reference TRBV28 and TRBJ2-2, the full variable domain is DVKVTQSSRYLVKRTGEKVFLECVQDMDHENMFWYRQDPGLGLRLIYFSYDVKMKEKGDIPEGYSVSREKKERFSLILESASTNQTSMYLCASSLSGRSEWELFFGEGSRLTVL.

The genes are TRBV11-2 and TRBJ1-4; tentatively, D is TRBD1 (5 bases). V was pared by 0 bases and J by 12 bases, with 11 bases between. The CDR3 is 13 residues long. The V gene's germline CDR1 is SGHAT and CDR2 FQNNGV. The CDR3 loop is CASSLEWGVELFF. The CDR3 nucleotides are TGTGCCAGCAGCTTAGAGTGGGGGGTGGAACTGTTTTTT.

This clone appeared once. The rearrangement uses TRBV18 and TRBJ2-2; D ambiguous. This CDR3 has 13 amino acids. The germline V and J ends were trimmed by 4 bases and 5 bases, with 8 bases remaining between them. Germline V lookup: CDR1 KGHSH, CDR2 LQKENI. CDR3 bases: TGTGCCAGCTCACACGACACGACCGGGGAGCTGTTTTTT. Its protein product is CASSHDTTGELFF.

The V call is TRBV15, the J call TRBJ2-7, with 9 positions matching TRBD1. V was clipped by 1 base and J by 0 bases; unmatched bases: 1. The CDR3 has 15 amino acids. Germline V gives CDR1 LNHNV, CDR2 YYDKDF (reference sequence). The CDR3 DNA sequence: TGTGCCACCAGCAGAGCGACAGGGGGCTCCTACGAGCAGTACTTC. Protein sequence: CATSRATGGSYEQYF. The entire variable domain, with the rest obtained from reference TRBV15 and TRBJ2-7, is as follows: DAMVIQNPRYQVTQFGKPVTLSCSQTLNHNVMYWYQQKSSQAPKLLFHYYDKDFNNEADTPDNFQSRRPNTSFCFLDIRSPGLGDTAMYLCATSRATGGSYEQYFGPGTRLTVT.

The chain is built from TRBV5-1 and TRBJ1-2; TRBD1 might be the D (6 bases). This CDR3 is 12 amino acids long. With 4 bases removed from V and 8 bases from J, the gap between germline ends came to 12 bases. The germline gives CDR1 SGHRS, CDR2 YFSETQ. DNA of the CDR3: TGCGCCAGCAGCCAGGACAGTTTCGGCTACACCTTC. Its protein is CASSQDSFGYTF. Full variable domain (remainder filled in from reference TRBV5-1 and TRBJ1-2): KAGVTQTPRYLIKTRGQQVTLSCSPISGHRSVSWYQQTPGQGLQFLFEYFSETQRNKGNFPGRFSGRQFSNSRSEMNVSTLELGDSALYLCASSQDSFGYTFGSGTRLTVV.

The chain uses TRBV2 and TRBJ2-1, with D unclear. The CDR3 covers 12 residues. Trimming took off 4 bases at V and 6 bases at J, with 7 bases between the two ends. Germline CDR1 reads SNHLY; CDR2 reads FYNNEI. As DNA, the CDR3 is TGTGCCAGCAGTGTTCCCCCCAATGAGCAGTTCTTC. It yields the protein CASSVPPNEQFF.

The J gene is TRBJ2-1, the V gene TRBV6-5; 8 bases map to TRBD1. This CDR3 contains 15 residues. The germline gives CDR1 MNHEY, CDR2 SVGAGI. After removal of 7 bases from V and 0 bases from J, the junction contained 5 bases not matched to a gene. Here the CDR3 DNA reads TGTGCCAGCAAAGAAGACAGGGGCTCCTACAATGAGCAGTTCTTC. Translation: CASKEDRGSYNEQFF.

This rearrangement joins TRBV7-5 to TRBJ2-1; the table calls TRBD2, which could not be checked here. TRBV7-5 is a pseudogene segment. There are 17 residues in the CDR3. This CDR3 reads CVRSPPMGAGGYNEQFF. Written as DNA, the CDR3 is TGTGTCAGAAGCCCTCCTATGGGAGCGGGCGGGTACAATGAGCAGTTCTTC.

This clone came up once. The chain couples TRBV5-6 to TRBJ2-7; 9 nucleotides match TRBD2. Germline values: CDR1 SGHDT, CDR2 YYEEEE. The CDR3 has 18 residues. V lost 4 bases and J lost 3; bases outside the gene matches: 17. CDR3 coding DNA: TGTGCCAGCAGCCCCTTCTCTCCCCGTAGCGGGAGAAACTACGAGCAGTACTTC. Translated, it gives CASSPFSPRSGRNYEQYF.

The table lists this clone with a count of one. The chain employs TRBV27 and TRBJ1-1; 7 nucleotides line up with TRBD1. J was trimmed by 0 bases and V by 8 bases; bases with no gene match: 15. The CDR3 runs 17 residues. Germline CDR1 is MNHEY and CDR2 is SMNVEV (reference sequence). This CDR3 is CASGRLYRGAMNTEAFF. The CDR3 nucleotides are TGTGCCAGCGGACGCCTTTACAGGGGCGCCATGAACACTGAAGCTTTCTTT.

This clone has only a few counts. The rearrangement links TRBV7-9 to TRBJ2-5; TRBD2 might be the D (5 bases). CDR1 is SEHNR and CDR2 is FQNEAQ in the germline V gene (reference sequence). The CDR3 loop spans 12 amino acids. V was cut by 4 bases and J by 7 bases, with 10 bases left in between. CDR3 in amino acids: CASSSDLGTQYF. In DNA, the CDR3 is TGTGCCAGCAGCTCGGACTTGGGGACCCAGTACTTC.

V usage is TRBV2 and J usage is TRBJ2-7, with 10 positions matching TRBD2. Trimming cost V 3 bases and J 7 bases; bases outside gene matches: 9. The germline CDR1 and CDR2 sequences are SNHLY and FYNNEI. The length of the CDR3 is 15 residues. CDR3 nucleotides: TGTGCCAGCAGTGAGAGACTAGCGGGTCTTGGGGAGCAGTACTTC. Translating it yields CASSERLAGLGEQYF.